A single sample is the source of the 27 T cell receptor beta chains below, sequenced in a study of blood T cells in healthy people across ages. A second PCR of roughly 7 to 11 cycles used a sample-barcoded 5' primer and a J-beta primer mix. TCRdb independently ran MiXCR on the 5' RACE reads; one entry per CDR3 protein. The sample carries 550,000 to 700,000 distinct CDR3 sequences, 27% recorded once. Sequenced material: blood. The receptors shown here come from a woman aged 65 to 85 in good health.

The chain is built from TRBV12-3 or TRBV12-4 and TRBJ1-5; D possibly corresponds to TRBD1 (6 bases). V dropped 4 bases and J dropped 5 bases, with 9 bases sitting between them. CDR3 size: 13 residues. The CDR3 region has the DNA TGTGCCAGCAGTTCCCGGGGGCATCAGCCCCAGCATTTT. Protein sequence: CASSSRGHQPQHF.

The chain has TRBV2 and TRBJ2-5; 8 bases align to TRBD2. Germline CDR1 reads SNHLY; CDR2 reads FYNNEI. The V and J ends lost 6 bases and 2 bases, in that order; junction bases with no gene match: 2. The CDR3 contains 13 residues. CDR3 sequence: CASRVAGQETQYF. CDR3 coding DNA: TGTGCCAGCAGAGTAGCGGGGCAAGAGACCCAGTACTTC.

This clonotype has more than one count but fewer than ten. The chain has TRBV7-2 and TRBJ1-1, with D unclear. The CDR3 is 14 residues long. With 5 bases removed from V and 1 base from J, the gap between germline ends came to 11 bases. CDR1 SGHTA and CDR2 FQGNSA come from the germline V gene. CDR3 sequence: CASSPQRTNTEAFF. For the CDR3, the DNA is TGTGCCAGCAGCCCGCAACGAACGAACACTGAAGCTTTCTTT.

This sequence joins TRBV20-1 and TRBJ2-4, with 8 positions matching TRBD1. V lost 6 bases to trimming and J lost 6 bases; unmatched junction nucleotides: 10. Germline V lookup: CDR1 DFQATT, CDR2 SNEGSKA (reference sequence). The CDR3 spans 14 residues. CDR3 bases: TGCAGTGCCAGCCCGGGACAGGAGATAAACATTCAGTACTTC. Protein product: CSASPGQEINIQYF.

CDR3 bases: TGTGCCAGCAGCCAAGATGGAGTTTCCGAGCAGTTCTTC. It codes for CASSQDGVSEQFF. This chain connects TRBV3-1 to TRBJ2-1; no clear D gene. V dropped 0 bases and J dropped 10 bases, with 10 bases sitting between them. CDR3 length: 13 amino acids. The V gene's germline CDR1 is LGHDT and CDR2 YNNKEL (reference sequence).

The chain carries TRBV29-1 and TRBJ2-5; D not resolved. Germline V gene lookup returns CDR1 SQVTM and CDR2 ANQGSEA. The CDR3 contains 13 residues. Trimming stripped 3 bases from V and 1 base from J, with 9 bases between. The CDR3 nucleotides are TGCAGCGTTGACGTCGGTAGCCAAGAGACCCAGTACTTC. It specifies CSVDVGSQETQYF. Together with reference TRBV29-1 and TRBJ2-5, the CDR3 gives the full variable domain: SAVISQKPSRDICQRGTSLTIQCQVDSQVTMMFWYRQQPGQSLTLIATANQGSEATYESGFVIDKFPISRPNLTFSTLTVSNMSPEDSSIYLCSVDVGSQETQYFGPGTRLLVL.

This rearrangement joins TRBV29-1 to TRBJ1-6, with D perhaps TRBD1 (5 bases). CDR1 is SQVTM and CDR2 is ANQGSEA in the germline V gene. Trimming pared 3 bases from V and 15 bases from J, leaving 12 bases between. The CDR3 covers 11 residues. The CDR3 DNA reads TGCAGCGTTGAGGCTTGGGGACGCCTCCACTTT. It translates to CSVEAWGRLHF.

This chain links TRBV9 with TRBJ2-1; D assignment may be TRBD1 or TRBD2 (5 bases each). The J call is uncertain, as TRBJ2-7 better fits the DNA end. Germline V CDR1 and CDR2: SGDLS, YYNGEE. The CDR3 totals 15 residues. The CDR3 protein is CASSVSSGTTYEQYF. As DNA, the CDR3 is TGTGCCAGCAGCGTGTCCTCCGGGACCACCTACGAGCAGTACTTC.

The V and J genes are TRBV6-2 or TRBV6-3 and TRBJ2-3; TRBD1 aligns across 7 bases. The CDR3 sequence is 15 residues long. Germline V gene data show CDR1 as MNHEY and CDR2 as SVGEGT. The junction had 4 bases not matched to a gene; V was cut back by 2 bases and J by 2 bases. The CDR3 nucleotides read TGTGCCAGCAGTTACCGGACAGGACTCACAGATACGCAGTATTTT. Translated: CASSYRTGLTDTQYF.

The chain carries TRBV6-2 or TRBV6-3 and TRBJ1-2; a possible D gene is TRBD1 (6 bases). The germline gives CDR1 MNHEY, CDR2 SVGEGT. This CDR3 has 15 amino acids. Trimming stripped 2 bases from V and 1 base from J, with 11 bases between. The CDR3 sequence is CASSYRTAHNYGYTF. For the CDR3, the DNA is TGTGCCAGCAGTTACAGGACAGCTCATAACTATGGCTACACCTTC.

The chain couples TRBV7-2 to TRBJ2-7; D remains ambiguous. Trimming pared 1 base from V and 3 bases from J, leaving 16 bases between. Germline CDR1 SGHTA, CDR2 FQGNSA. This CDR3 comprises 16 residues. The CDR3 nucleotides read TGTGCCAGCAGCTTAGTTTCCCTACAAGGGCTCTACGAGCAGTACTTC. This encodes CASSLVSLQGLYEQYF.

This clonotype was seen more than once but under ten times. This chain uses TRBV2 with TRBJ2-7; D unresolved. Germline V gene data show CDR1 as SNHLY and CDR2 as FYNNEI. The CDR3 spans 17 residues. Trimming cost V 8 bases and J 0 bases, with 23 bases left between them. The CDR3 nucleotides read TGTGCCAGCGGCCACCACCCGGAATTGCATAGCTCCTACGAGCAGTACTTC. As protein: CASGHHPELHSSYEQYF.

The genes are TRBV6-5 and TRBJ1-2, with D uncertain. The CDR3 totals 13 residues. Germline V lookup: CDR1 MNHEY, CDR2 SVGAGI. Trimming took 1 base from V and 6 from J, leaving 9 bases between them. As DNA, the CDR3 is TGTGCCAGCAGTTACTGGAGAGATCATGGCTACACCTTC. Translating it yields CASSYWRDHGYTF.

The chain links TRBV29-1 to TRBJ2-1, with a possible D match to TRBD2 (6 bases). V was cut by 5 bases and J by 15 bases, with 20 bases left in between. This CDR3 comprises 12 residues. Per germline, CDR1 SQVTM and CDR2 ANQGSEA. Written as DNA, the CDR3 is TGCAGCGTTCTCTCGCTGGCGGGGCTAAGGTTCTTC. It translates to CSVLSLAGLRFF.

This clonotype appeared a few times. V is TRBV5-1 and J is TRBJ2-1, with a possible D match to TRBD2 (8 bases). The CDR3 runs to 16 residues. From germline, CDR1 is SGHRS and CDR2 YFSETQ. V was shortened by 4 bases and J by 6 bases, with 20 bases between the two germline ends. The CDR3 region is CASSGRDSGGSNEQFF. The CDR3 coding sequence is TGCGCCAGCAGCGGGAGGGACAGCGGGGGATCCAATGAGCAGTTCTTC.

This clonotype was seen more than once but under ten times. The CDR3 DNA reads TGTGCCAGCAGTTACGACAGAAACTACGAGCAGTACTTC. Its translation: CASSYDRNYEQYF. This chain connects TRBV6-2 or TRBV6-3 to TRBJ2-7; D is perhaps TRBD1 (5 bases). V was pared by 2 bases and J by 3 bases, with 8 bases between. There are 13 residues in the CDR3. Germline loops: CDR1 MNHEY, CDR2 SVGEGT.

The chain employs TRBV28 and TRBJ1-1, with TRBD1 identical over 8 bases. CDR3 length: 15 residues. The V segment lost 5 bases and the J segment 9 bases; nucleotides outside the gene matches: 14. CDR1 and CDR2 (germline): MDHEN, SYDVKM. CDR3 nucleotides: TGTGCCAGCAGTCCCCCGACAGGGGAGGGTCGAAAAGCTTTCTTT. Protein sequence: CASSPPTGEGRKAFF.

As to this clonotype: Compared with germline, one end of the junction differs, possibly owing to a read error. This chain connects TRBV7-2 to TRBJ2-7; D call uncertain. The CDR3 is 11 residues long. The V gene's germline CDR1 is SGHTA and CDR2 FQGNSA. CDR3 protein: CASSSSCEQYF. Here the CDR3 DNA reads TGTGCCAGCAGCTCCTCCTGCGAGCAGTACTTC.

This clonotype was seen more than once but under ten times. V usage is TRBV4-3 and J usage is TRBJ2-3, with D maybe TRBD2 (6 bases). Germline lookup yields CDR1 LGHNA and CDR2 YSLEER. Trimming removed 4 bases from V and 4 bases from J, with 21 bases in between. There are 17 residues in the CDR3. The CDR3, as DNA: TGCGCCAGCAGCCCAGCTCAAGACGGGGGATTTTCAGATACGCAGTATTTT. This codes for CASSPAQDGGFSDTQYF.

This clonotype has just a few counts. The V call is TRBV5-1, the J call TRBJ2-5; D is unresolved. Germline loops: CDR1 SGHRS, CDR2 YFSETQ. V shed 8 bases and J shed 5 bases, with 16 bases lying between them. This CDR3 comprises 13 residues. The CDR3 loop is CASSGAFEETQYF. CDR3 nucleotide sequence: TGCGCCAGTTCAGGAGCCTTTGAGGAGACCCAGTACTTC. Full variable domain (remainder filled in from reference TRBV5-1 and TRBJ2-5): KAGVTQTPRYLIKTRGQQVTLSCSPISGHRSVSWYQQTPGQGLQFLFEYFSETQRNKGNFPGRFSGRQFSNSRSEMNVSTLELGDSALYLCASSGAFEETQYFGPGTRLLVL.

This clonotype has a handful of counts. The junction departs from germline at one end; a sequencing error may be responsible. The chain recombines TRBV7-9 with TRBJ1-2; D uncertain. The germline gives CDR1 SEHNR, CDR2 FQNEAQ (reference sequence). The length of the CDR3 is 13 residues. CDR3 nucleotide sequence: TGTGCCGGCAGCTCGAACAGTGGGATTGGCTACACCTTC. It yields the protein CAGSSNSGIGYTF.

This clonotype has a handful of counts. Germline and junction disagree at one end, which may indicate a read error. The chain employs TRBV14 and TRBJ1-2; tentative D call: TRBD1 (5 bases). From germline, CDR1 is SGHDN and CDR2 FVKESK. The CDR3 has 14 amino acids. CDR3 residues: CASKMSGSGYGHTF. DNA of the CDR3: TGTGCCAGCAAGATGTCAGGGTCGGGCTATGGCCACACCTTC.

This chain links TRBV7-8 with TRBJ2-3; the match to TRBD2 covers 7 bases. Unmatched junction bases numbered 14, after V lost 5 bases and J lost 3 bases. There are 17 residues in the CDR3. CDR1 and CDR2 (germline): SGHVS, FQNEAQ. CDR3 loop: CASSPKRLAGLTDTQYF. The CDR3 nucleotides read TGTGCCAGCAGCCCTAAAAGACTAGCTGGGTTGACAGATACGCAGTATTTT.

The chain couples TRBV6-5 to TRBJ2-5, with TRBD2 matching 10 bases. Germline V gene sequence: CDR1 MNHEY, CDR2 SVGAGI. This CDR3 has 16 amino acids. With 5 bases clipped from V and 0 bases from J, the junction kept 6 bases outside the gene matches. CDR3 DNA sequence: TGTGCCAGCAGTCTTACTAGCGGGGTCTACCAAGAGACCCAGTACTTC. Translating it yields CASSLTSGVYQETQYF.

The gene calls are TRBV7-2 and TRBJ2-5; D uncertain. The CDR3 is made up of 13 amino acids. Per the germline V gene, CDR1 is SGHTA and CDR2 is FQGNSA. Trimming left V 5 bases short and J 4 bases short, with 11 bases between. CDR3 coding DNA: TGTGCCAGCAGCCCCCGGATAATAGAGACCCAGTACTTC. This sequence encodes CASSPRIIETQYF.

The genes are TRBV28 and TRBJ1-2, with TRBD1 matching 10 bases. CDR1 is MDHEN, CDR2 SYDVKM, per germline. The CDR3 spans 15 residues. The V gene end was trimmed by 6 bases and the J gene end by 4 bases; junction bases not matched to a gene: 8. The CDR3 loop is CASRSGTGVIYGYTF. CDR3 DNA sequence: TGTGCCAGCAGGTCCGGGACAGGGGTTATCTATGGCTACACCTTC.

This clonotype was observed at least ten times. This CDR3 reads CASQTGNIQYF. The DNA for the CDR3 is TGTGCCAGCCAGACAGGAAACATTCAGTACTTC. The chain has TRBV7-9 and TRBJ2-4, with a tentative D call TRBD1 (6 bases). The CDR3 has 11 residues. The V and J ends lost 8 bases and 6 bases respectively, with 8 bases between them. Germline CDR1 SEHNR, CDR2 FQNEAQ (reference sequence).